These 4 T cell receptor beta chains came from one sample sequenced in a study of cytomegalovirus exposure and HLA in healthy donors. Primers included in the PCR were 60 Vbeta and 13 Jbeta primers. The protocol was immunoSEQ multiplex PCR, while the TCRdb copy is restricted to in-frame clones and leaves out a portion. The sample yields 19,000 or so clones, about 75% seen once. The sequenced sample consisted of PBMCs. The receptors stem from a man aged 18-30 years in good health and CMV-seronegative.

This clone was counted only a few times. The chain recombines TRBV10-2 with TRBJ2-7, with 8 bases fitting TRBD2. CDR1 and CDR2 from the germline V gene are WSHSY and SAAADI. This CDR3 is 16 amino acids long. V gave up 5 bases and J gave up 0 bases; unmatched junction bases: 9. The CDR3 bases are TGCGCCAGCAGTACGTCCGTAGCGGGGAGCTCCTACGAGCAGTACTTC. Its protein product is CASSTSVAGSSYEQYF.

In this sample, this clone turned up a few times. The rearrangement joins TRBV4-3 to TRBJ1-5, with unresolved D. From germline, CDR1 is LGHNA and CDR2 YSLEER. Trimming took 1 base from V and 6 from J, leaving 10 bases between them. The CDR3 runs 14 residues. Here the CDR3 reads CASSQGLVSQPQHF. CDR3 nucleotide sequence: TGCGCCAGCAGCCAAGGTCTGGTCAGTCAGCCCCAGCATTTT.

This sequence joins TRBV30 and TRBJ2-3; D call uncertain. Trimming stripped 2 bases from V and 2 bases from J, with 5 bases between. The CDR3 consists of 12 residues. The germline V gene has CDR1 GTSNPN and CDR2 SVGIG (reference sequence). CDR3 sequence: CAWSPNTDTQYF. CDR3 in DNA: TGTGCCTGGAGTCCTAACACAGATACGCAGTATTTT.

The rearrangement joins TRBV30 to TRBJ1-6; D is unclear. V gave up 1 base and J gave up 8 bases, with 21 bases separating them. The germline V gene has CDR1 GTSNPN and CDR2 SVGIG (reference sequence). The CDR3 sequence is 17 residues long. DNA for the CDR3: TGTGCCTGGAGTGCTCGGAGAGGAGGGAGAATGGATTCACCCCTCCACTTT. It codes for CAWSARRGGRMDSPLHF.